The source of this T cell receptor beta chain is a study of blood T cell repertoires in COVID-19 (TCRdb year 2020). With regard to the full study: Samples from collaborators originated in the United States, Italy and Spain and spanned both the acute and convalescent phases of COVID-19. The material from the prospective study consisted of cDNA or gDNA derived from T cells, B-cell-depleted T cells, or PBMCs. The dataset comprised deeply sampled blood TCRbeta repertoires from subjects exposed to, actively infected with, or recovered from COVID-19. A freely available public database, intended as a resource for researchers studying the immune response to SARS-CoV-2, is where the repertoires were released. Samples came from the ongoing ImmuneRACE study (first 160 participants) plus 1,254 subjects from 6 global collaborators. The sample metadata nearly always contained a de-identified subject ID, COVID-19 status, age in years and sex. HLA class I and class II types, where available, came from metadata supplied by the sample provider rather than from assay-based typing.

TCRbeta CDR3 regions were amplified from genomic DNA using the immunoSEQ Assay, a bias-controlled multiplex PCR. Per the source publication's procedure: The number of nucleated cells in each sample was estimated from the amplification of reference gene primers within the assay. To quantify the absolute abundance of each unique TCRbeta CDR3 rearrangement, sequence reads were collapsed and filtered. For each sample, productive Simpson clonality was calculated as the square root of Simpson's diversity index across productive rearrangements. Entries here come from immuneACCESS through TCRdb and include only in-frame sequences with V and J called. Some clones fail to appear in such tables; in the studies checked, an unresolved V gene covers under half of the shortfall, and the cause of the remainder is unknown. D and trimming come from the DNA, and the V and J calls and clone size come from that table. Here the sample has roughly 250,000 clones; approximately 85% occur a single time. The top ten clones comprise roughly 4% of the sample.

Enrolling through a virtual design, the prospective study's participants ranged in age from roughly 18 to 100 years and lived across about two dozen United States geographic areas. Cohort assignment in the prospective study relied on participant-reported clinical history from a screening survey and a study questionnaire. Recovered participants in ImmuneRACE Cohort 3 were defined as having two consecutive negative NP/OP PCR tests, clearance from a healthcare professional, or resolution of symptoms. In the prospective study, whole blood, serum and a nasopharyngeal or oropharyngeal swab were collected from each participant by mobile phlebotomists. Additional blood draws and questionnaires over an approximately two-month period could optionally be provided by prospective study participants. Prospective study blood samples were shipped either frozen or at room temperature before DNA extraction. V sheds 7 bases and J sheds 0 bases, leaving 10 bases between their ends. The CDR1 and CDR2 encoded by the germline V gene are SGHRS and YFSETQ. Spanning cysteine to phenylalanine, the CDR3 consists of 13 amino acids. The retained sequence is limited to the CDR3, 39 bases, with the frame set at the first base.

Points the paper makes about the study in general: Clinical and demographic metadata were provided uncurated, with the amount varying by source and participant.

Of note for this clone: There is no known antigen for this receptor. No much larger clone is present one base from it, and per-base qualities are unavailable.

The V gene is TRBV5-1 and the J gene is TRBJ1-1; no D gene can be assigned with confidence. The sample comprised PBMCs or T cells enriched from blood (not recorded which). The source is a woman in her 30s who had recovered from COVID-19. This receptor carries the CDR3 CASRAPVNTEAFF. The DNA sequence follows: TGCGCCAGCCGCGCGCCGGTGAACACTGAAGCTTTCTTT.